A single sample is the source of the 12 T cell receptor beta chains below, sequenced in a study of blood T cell repertoires in COVID-19. The data were produced by immunoSEQ multiplex PCR, yet TCRdb's version contains in-frame clones alone and is incomplete. The table shows approximately 280,000 clones, with around nine tenths occurring only once. The sequenced sample consisted of PBMCs or T cells enriched from blood (not recorded which). The receptors were sampled from a woman between 40 and 50 years old who had recovered from COVID-19.

The chain is built from TRBV29-1 and TRBJ1-2, with 8 positions matching TRBD1. Germline V lookup: CDR1 SQVTM, CDR2 ANQGSEA. This CDR3 comprises 16 residues. Trimming at V came to 0 bases and at J to 1 base, leaving 7 bases not matched to a gene. CDR3 nucleotides: TGCAGCGTTGAAGATATGGGACAGGCCATTAACTATGGCTACACCTTC. Amino acid sequence: CSVEDMGQAINYGYTF. The full variable domain, in which reference TRBV29-1 and TRBJ1-2 provide the parts outside the CDR3, is SAVISQKPSRDICQRGTSLTIQCQVDSQVTMMFWYRQQPGQSLTLIATANQGSEATYESGFVIDKFPISRPNLTFSTLTVSNMSPEDSSIYLCSVEDMGQAINYGYTFGSGTRLTVV.

This chain links TRBV4-3 with TRBJ2-3; 10 nucleotides align to TRBD2. With V trimmed by 5 bases and J by 4 bases, 12 bases remained unmatched. The CDR3 has 17 residues. In germline, CDR1 is LGHNA, CDR2 YSLEER. The CDR3 spells CASSARGLAGVADTQYF. The DNA of the CDR3 is TGCGCCAGCAGCGCACGAGGCCTAGCGGGAGTCGCAGATACGCAGTATTTT.

This chain connects TRBV12-3 or TRBV12-4 to TRBJ2-7; D is uncertain. Trimming left V 6 bases short and J 6 bases short, with 12 bases between. The CDR3 consists of 12 residues. Written as DNA, the CDR3 is TGTGCCAGCAGCACCCCGCGAGCCGAGCAGTACTTC. Translating gives CASSTPRAEQYF.

The chain carries TRBV4-3 and TRBJ2-3; a possible D gene is TRBD2 (5 bases). Germline lookup yields CDR1 LGHNA and CDR2 YSLEER. The CDR3 spans 16 residues. V was trimmed by 0 bases and J by 11 bases, leaving 21 bases between them. As DNA, the CDR3 is TGCGCCAGCAGCCAAGATGTCGGGAATACAAGACTTCGGCAGTATTTT. Translating it yields CASSQDVGNTRLRQYF.

The genes are TRBV28 and TRBJ1-5; D uncertain. Trimming cost V 10 bases and J 0 bases, with 4 bases left between them. The CDR3 runs to 11 residues. Germline CDR1 reads MDHEN; CDR2 reads SYDVKM. This CDR3 is CATHSNQPQHF. In DNA, the CDR3 is TGTGCCACCCATAGCAATCAGCCCCAGCATTTT.

This clone appeared a few times. V is TRBV7-2 and J is TRBJ2-7, with D possibly being TRBD2 (5 bases). The CDR3 totals 15 residues. Between the trimmed V and J ends, which lost 4 bases and 7 bases, there was a span of 20 bases. The germline CDR1 and CDR2 sequences are SGHTA and FQGNSA. The CDR3 DNA sequence: TGTGCCAGCAGCTCTGTTGGCGACGGGCGGGTTGAGCAGTACTTC. As protein: CASSSVGDGRVEQYF.

This chain links TRBV4-3 with TRBJ2-1; TRBD2 agrees at 12 bases. This CDR3 is built from 17 residues. Germline loops: CDR1 LGHNA, CDR2 YSLEER. Losses at the gene ends were 3 bases for V and 7 bases for J; bases not matched to a gene: 10. The CDR3 protein is CASSQGGLAGQNNEQFF. CDR3 bases: TGCGCCAGCAGCCAGGGGGGACTAGCGGGCCAAAATAATGAGCAGTTCTTC.

This clone was found once. The chain carries TRBV6-2 or TRBV6-3 and TRBJ2-5; no clear D gene. The CDR3 length is 15 residues. Germline V lookup: CDR1 MNHEY, CDR2 SVGEGT. Trimming stripped 2 bases from V and 0 bases from J, with 10 bases between. The CDR3 reads CASSYGGYNQETQYF. The DNA for the CDR3 is TGTGCCAGCAGTTACGGCGGTTATAACCAAGAGACCCAGTACTTC.

CDR3 DNA: TGTGCCAGCAGCCGAGGACACTCCCGCATGGCCTACGAGCAGTACTTC. Residues: CASSRGHSRMAYEQYF. V is TRBV5-4 and J is TRBJ2-7; D is perhaps TRBD1 (5 bases). Germline-derived CDR1 and CDR2 are SGHNT and YYREEE (reference sequence). CDR3 size: 16 residues. Trimming removed 4 bases from V and 2 bases from J, with 19 bases in between.

The chain couples TRBV6-5 to TRBJ1-1; D perhaps matches TRBD1 (5 bases). This CDR3 comprises 13 residues. Trimming removed 4 bases at V and 0 bases at J, with 6 bases between. Germline assignment: CDR1 MNHEY and CDR2 SVGAGI. CDR3: CASSSRVNTEAFF. DNA for the CDR3: TGTGCCAGCAGTTCCAGGGTGAACACTGAAGCTTTCTTT.

This clone was counted once. The chain employs TRBV9 and TRBJ2-7; 13 nucleotides agree with TRBD2. The CDR3 extends over 16 amino acids. The V segment lost 0 bases and the J segment 5 bases; nucleotides outside the gene matches: 5. The V gene's germline CDR1 is SGDLS and CDR2 YYNGEE. The CDR3 DNA reads TGTGCCAGCAGCGTAGGACTAGCGGGAGGAAAGAACGAGCAGTACTTC. This gives the protein CASSVGLAGGKNEQYF.

The CDR3 nucleotides are TGTGCCAGCAGCCAAGACATGAACTCCTACGAGCAGTACTTC. Protein sequence: CASSQDMNSYEQYF. The chain employs TRBV7-2 and TRBJ2-7; D is uncertain. The V gene's germline CDR1 is SGHTA and CDR2 FQGNSA. V dropped 5 bases and J dropped 0 bases, with 11 bases sitting between them. The CDR3 totals 14 residues.